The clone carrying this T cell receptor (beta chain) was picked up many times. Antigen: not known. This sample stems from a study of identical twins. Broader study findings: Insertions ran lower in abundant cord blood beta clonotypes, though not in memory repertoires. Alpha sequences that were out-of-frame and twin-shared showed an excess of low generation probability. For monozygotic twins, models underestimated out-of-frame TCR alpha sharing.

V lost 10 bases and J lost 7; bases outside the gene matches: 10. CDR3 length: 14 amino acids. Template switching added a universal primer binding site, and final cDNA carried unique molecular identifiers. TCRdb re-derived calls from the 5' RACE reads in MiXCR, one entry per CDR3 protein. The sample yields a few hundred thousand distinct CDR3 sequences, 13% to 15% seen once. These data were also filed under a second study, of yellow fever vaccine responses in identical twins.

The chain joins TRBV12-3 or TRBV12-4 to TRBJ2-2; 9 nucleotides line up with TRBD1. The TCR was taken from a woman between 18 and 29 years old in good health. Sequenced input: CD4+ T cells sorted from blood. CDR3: CATNLGQGNGELFF. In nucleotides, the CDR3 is TGTGCCACCAACCTGGGACAGGGTAACGGGGAGCTGTTTTTT.